Listed here are 12 T cell receptor beta chains from one sample, sequenced in a study of blood T cell repertoires in COVID-19. Method: immunoSEQ multiplex PCR; TCRdb's copy keeps in-frame clones and lacks some. The sample has under 350,000 clones; about 88% are singletons. Sample: peripheral blood. The receptors stem from a man between 18 and 35 years old with active or convalescent COVID-19.

This rearrangement joins TRBV24-1 to TRBJ2-7, with D hard to call. This CDR3 has 13 amino acids. CDR1 and CDR2 (germline): KGHDR, SFDVKD. Trimming removed 5 bases at V and 0 bases at J, with 7 bases between. The DNA of the CDR3 is TGTGCCACCAGTGTCCCATTCTCCTACGAGCAGTACTTC. This sequence encodes CATSVPFSYEQYF.

This clone was detected only a few times. V usage is TRBV10-3 and J usage is TRBJ1-5; D perhaps matches TRBD1 (6 bases). The germline CDR1 and CDR2 sequences are ENHRY and SYGVKD. CDR3 length equals 15 residues. The V end lost 8 bases, the J end lost 0 bases, and 14 bases lay between the germline ends. Here the CDR3 reads CAIGTAGDSNQPQHF. The CDR3 DNA follows: TGTGCCATCGGCACAGCAGGGGATAGCAATCAGCCCCAGCATTTT.

J is TRBJ2-1 and V is TRBV7-9; no clear D. This CDR3 comprises 11 residues. The germline V gene encodes CDR1 SEHNR and CDR2 FQNEAQ (reference sequence). V was trimmed by 5 bases and J by 4 bases, leaving 3 bases between them. CDR3 sequence reads: CASSIYNEQFF. The CDR3 DNA is TGTGCCAGCAGCATATACAATGAGCAGTTCTTC.

In its sample, this clone was seen a few times. V and J are TRBV6-1 and TRBJ2-3; D not resolved. Trimming cost V 3 bases and J 0 bases, with 10 bases left between them. The CDR3 sequence is 15 residues long. Looked up from germline, CDR1 is MNHNS and CDR2 is SASEGT. The CDR3 protein is CASSDGMTSTDTQYF. CDR3 sequence (DNA): TGTGCCAGCAGTGATGGTATGACTAGCACAGATACGCAGTATTTT.

This sequence joins TRBV19 and TRBJ1-1; tentative D call: TRBD1 (5 bases). Per the germline V gene, CDR1 is LNHDA and CDR2 is SQIVND (reference sequence). The CDR3 runs 14 residues. Trimming took 3 bases from V and 2 from J, leaving 10 bases between them. As DNA, the CDR3 is TGTGCCAGTAGTATGACAGATAGAAACACTGAAGCTTTCTTT. Translation gives CASSMTDRNTEAFF.

This rearrangement joins TRBV19 to TRBJ1-2; a weak D match, TRBD1 (6 bases). Germline-derived CDR1 and CDR2 are LNHDA and SQIVND (reference sequence). V was pared by 3 bases and J by 9 bases, with 20 bases between. The CDR3 covers 15 residues. Here the CDR3 DNA reads TGTGCCAGTAGTATTTCGGGGGGCGCGTTAAATAGCTACACCTTC. This codes for CASSISGGALNSYTF.

The rearrangement uses TRBV28 and TRBJ1-6, with 7 bases identical to TRBD1. Germline lookup yields CDR1 MDHEN and CDR2 SYDVKM. The CDR3 is made up of 15 amino acids. V gave up 1 base and J gave up 8 bases; unmatched junction bases: 5. The CDR3 DNA reads TGTGCCAGCAGTTTATCAGGGGGATGGGATTCACCCCTCCACTTT. Protein product: CASSLSGGWDSPLHF.

The V gene is TRBV6-4, the J gene TRBJ2-2, with 7 bases lining up with TRBD1. CDR3 size: 14 residues. In germline, CDR1 is MRHNA, CDR2 SNTAGT. V was pared by 7 bases and J by 2 bases, with 4 bases of the junction left unmatched. The CDR3 DNA follows: TGTGCCAGCAAGGGACAGTCTAACACCGGGGAGCTGTTTTTT. Translation gives CASKGQSNTGELFF.

The chain employs TRBV27 and TRBJ1-4; 7 bases match TRBD1. There are 13 residues in the CDR3. CDR1 and CDR2 (germline): MNHEY, SMNVEV (reference sequence). The V and J ends lost 4 bases and 8 bases, in that order; junction bases with no gene match: 4. CDR3 bases: TGTGCCAGCAGTTACCAGGGGGAGGAAAAACTGTTTTTT. This codes for CASSYQGEEKLFF.

V is TRBV6-5 and J is TRBJ1-2; D is undetermined. CDR3 size: 13 residues. The germline V gene encodes CDR1 MNHEY and CDR2 SVGAGI. V was cut by 6 bases and J by 5 bases, with 13 bases left in between. Here the CDR3 reads CASSLDIYYGYTF. The CDR3, as DNA: TGTGCCAGCAGCCTCGACATTTATTATGGCTACACCTTC.

This clone was observed once. The chain is built from TRBV24-1 and TRBJ2-7; TRBD1 agrees at 8 bases. The CDR3 totals 14 residues. The germline CDR1 and CDR2 sequences are KGHDR and SFDVKD. V lost 5 bases and J lost 2; bases outside the gene matches: 4. Here the CDR3 DNA reads TGTGCCACCAGTGGAAACAGGGGGACCTACGAGCAGTACTTC. Protein: CATSGNRGTYEQYF.

V is TRBV27 and J is TRBJ1-2, with a weak D call TRBD1 (5 bases). The CDR3 spans 13 residues. Deletions cut 11 bases from V and 0 bases from J, with 13 bases between. Germline V gives CDR1 MNHEY, CDR2 SMNVEV (reference sequence). In DNA, the CDR3 is TGTGCCGCGGCGGTGGGGCCTAACTATGGCTACACCTTC. It is translated as CAAAVGPNYGYTF.